Listed here are 17 T cell receptor beta chains from one sample, sequenced in a study of CD8+CD57+ T cells in acquired aplastic anemia. The template for TCR beta VDJ and CDR3 sequence profiling was genomic DNA. TCRdb reanalysed the reads using MiXCR and keeps one entry per CDR3 protein. The table lists approximately 190,000 distinct CDR3 sequences, 40% to 55% of them singletons. Patients sequenced had flow cytometry evidence of CD8+CD57+ cell expansion. Input material: sorted CD4+, CD8+, or CD8+CD57+ T cells (not recorded which) from PBMCs. The receptor source for this set is a human donor with aplastic anemia.

This clonotype was detected once. The chain employs TRBV6-1 and TRBJ2-7; D not certain. CDR3 length: 13 residues. Germline CDR1 MNHNS, CDR2 SASEGT. The V and J ends lost 6 bases and 4 bases respectively, with 13 bases between them. The CDR3 region has the DNA TGTGCCAGCAGGCCCCGCGACGTTTACGAGCAGTACTTC. Residues: CASRPRDVYEQYF.

The V and J genes are TRBV18 and TRBJ1-6, with D possibly matching TRBD1 (5 bases). The CDR3 is 14 amino acids. Looked up from germline, CDR1 is KGHSH and CDR2 is LQKENI. Trimming cost V 4 bases and J 6 bases, with 10 bases left between them. The CDR3 DNA sequence: TGTGCCAGCTCACGAGCAAGGGGTAATTCACCCCTCCACTTT. Translating gives CASSRARGNSPLHF.

As to this clonotype: A much larger clone differs by one base, so this may be a read error. The chain carries TRBV11-3 and TRBJ2-7; no clear D gene. Germline CDR1 SGHNT, CDR2 YENEEA. The CDR3 has 15 residues. V lost 2 bases and J 0 bases, leaving 11 bases between the germline ends. The CDR3 reads CASSLTQSRSYEQYF. The CDR3 DNA reads TGTGCCAGCAGCTTAACTCAGTCACGCTCCTACGAGCAGTACTTC.

CDR3 DNA sequence: TGTGCCACCCCACCGGGGCGGGGACAAGAGACCCAGTACTTC. Protein product: CATPPGRGQETQYF. The V gene is TRBV15, the J gene TRBJ2-5, with D tentatively TRBD2 (6 bases). The CDR3 has 14 amino acids. Germline V gives CDR1 LNHNV, CDR2 YYDKDF (reference sequence). Trimming pared 8 bases from V and 2 bases from J, leaving 15 bases between.

The table lists this clonotype with many counts. V usage is TRBV10-1 and J usage is TRBJ1-4; 7 bases agree with TRBD1. CDR3 length: 13 residues. Germline assignment: CDR1 WNHNN and CDR2 SYGVQD (reference sequence). Losses at the gene ends were 8 bases for V and 4 bases for J; bases not matched to a gene: 4. CDR3 sequence (DNA): TGCGCCAGCCAGAGGGACAGTAATGAAAAACTGTTTTTT. As protein: CASQRDSNEKLFF.

This clonotype occurred a few times. The rearrangement links TRBV13 to TRBJ1-1; D not resolved. The CDR3 length is 16 residues. V lost 0 bases and J 3 bases, leaving 14 bases between the germline ends. CDR1 and CDR2 from the germline V gene are PRHDT and FYEKMQ (reference sequence). The CDR3 sequence: CASSLGLVGRYTEAFF. CDR3 sequence (DNA): TGTGCCAGCAGCTTAGGATTAGTTGGGAGGTACACTGAAGCTTTCTTT. Supplemented by reference TRBV13 and TRBJ1-1, the full variable domain reads AAGVIQSPRHLIKEKRETATLKCYPIPRHDTVYWYQQGPGQDPQFLISFYEKMQSDKGSIPDRFSAQQFSDYHSELNMSSLELGDSALYFCASSLGLVGRYTEAFFGQGTRLTVV.

This clonotype occurred many times. Since no conserved phenylalanine or tryptophan closes the CDR3, a read error is the likely cause. The DNA is left out, because the CDR3 cannot be placed on it with certainty; the CDR3 is given as TCRdb lists it. The chain recombines TRBV24-1 with TRBJ1-2. Germline V CDR1 and CDR2: KGHDR, SFDVKD. The CDR3 spans 12 residues, counting both ends. The CDR3 loop is CATSLAESLAVG.

This clonotype was observed a few times. The J gene is TRBJ2-5, the V gene TRBV7-6; no reliable D call. Germline V gene lookup returns CDR1 SGHVS and CDR2 FNYEAQ. With 1 base removed from V and 5 bases from J, the gap between germline ends came to 8 bases. The CDR3 is made up of 13 amino acids. For the CDR3, the DNA is TGTGCCAGCAGCTTAGATCCCGCGGAGACCCAGTACTTC. Amino acid sequence: CASSLDPAETQYF.

The V and J genes are TRBV5-1 and TRBJ2-5, with D unclear. V was clipped by 0 bases and J by 4 bases, with 13 bases between them. The germline CDR1 and CDR2 sequences are SGHRS and YFSETQ. This CDR3 is built from 15 residues. In DNA form, the CDR3 reads TGCGCCAGCAGCTTGGCCGCTTGGACCGGAGAGACCCAGTACTTC. It specifies CASSLAAWTGETQYF.

A few counts support this clonotype. This may stem from a read error, because a much larger clone lies one nucleotide away. J is TRBJ2-7 and V is TRBV9; D might be TRBD1 (6 bases). The germline V gene has CDR1 SGDLS and CDR2 YYNGEE. V dropped 4 bases and J dropped 3 bases, with 8 bases sitting between them. This CDR3 is 12 amino acids long. The CDR3 is CASSRGGYEQYF. Here the CDR3 DNA reads TGTGCCAGCAGCAGAGGGGGCTACGAGCAGTACTTC.

This chain links TRBV7-3 with TRBJ2-5, with 9 bases that match TRBD2. V gave up 5 bases and J gave up 5 bases; unmatched junction bases: 9. The CDR3 loop spans 15 amino acids. The germline V gene has CDR1 SGHTA and CDR2 FQGTGA. This CDR3 reads CASSPLLAGVETQYF. In DNA, the CDR3 is TGTGCCAGCAGCCCCCTTTTAGCGGGAGTCGAGACCCAGTACTTC.

In its sample, this clonotype was seen many times. The CDR3, as DNA: TGTGCCAGCAGTGAAGCCTGGACAGGGCTGGTGGAGACCCAGTACTTC. Encoded protein: CASSEAWTGLVETQYF. The rearrangement uses TRBV6-1 and TRBJ2-5; 8 bases map to TRBD1. V lost 0 bases to trimming and J lost 5 bases; unmatched junction nucleotides: 8. The CDR3 runs 16 residues. The V gene's germline CDR1 is MNHNS and CDR2 SASEGT.

The V and J genes are TRBV20-1 and TRBJ1-2; tentatively, D is TRBD1 (5 bases). With 5 bases removed from V and 7 bases from J, the gap between germline ends came to 14 bases. The CDR3 runs 12 residues. From germline, CDR1 is DFQATT and CDR2 SNEGSKA (reference sequence). The CDR3 sequence: CSALGGTRGYTF. The CDR3 DNA is TGCAGTGCTCTGGGGGGGACTCGTGGCTACACCTTC.

The chain recombines TRBV7-2 with TRBJ2-7; D call uncertain. V shed 5 bases and J shed 7 bases, with 12 bases lying between them. Germline V gene data show CDR1 as SGHTA and CDR2 as FQGNSA. This CDR3 contains 12 residues. The CDR3 DNA is TGTGCCAGCAGCCAACCCGGCTGGGAGCAGTACTTC. Its translation: CASSQPGWEQYF. Based on the CDR3 plus reference TRBV7-2 and TRBJ2-7, the full variable domain is GAGVSQSPSNKVTEKGKDVELRCDPISGHTALYWYRQSLGQGLEFLIYFQGNSAPDKSGLPSDRFSAERTGGSVSTLTIQRTQQEDSAVYLCASSQPGWEQYFGPGTRLTVT.

This clonotype was seen a handful of times. This may arise from a read error, as a much more abundant clone is one base away. The chain links TRBV20-1 to TRBJ1-1; no definite D call. The germline CDR1 and CDR2 sequences are DFQATT and SNEGSKA (reference sequence). The CDR3 sequence is 14 residues long. The CDR3, as DNA: TGCGGTGCCTCCCTTGGCAGATTGAACACTGAAGCTTTCTTT. Translated, it gives CGASLGRLNTEAFF.

This clonotype was recorded at least ten times. The rearrangement uses TRBV5-8 and TRBJ2-6; D is uncertain. Between the trimmed V and J ends, which lost 8 bases and 4 bases, there was a span of 10 bases. The CDR3 is 13 amino acids. Germline-derived CDR1 and CDR2 are SGHTS and YDEGEE. This CDR3 is CASVVAGANVLTF. CDR3 nucleotides: TGTGCCAGTGTCGTGGCAGGGGCCAACGTCCTGACTTTC.

This clonotype has a count of ten or more. The chain employs TRBV11-3 and TRBJ2-1; D ambiguous. This CDR3 spans 12 amino acids. Trimming pared 2 bases from V and 5 bases from J, leaving 4 bases between. Germline CDR1 and CDR2: SGHNT and YENEEA. CDR3 amino acids: CASSLRNNEQFF. CDR3 DNA: TGTGCCAGCAGCTTAAGGAACAATGAGCAGTTCTTC.